Presented here are 24 T cell receptor beta chains from one specimen sequenced in a study of control samples from healthy donors and cancer patients. The protocol was immunoSEQ multiplex PCR, while the TCRdb copy is restricted to in-frame clones and leaves out a portion. The sample lists 90,000 to 150,000 clones, approximately 89% seen once, with approximately 7.8% in the top ten. Source material: blood. All receptors derive from a woman between 18 and 29 years old in good health.

The chain couples TRBV5-1 to TRBJ1-1; D is possibly TRBD1 (5 bases). Germline CDR1 and CDR2: SGHRS and YFSETQ. CDR3 size: 14 residues. V gave up 6 bases and J gave up 4 bases, with 16 bases separating them. The CDR3 DNA follows: TGCGCCAGCACCACCCGGGACCTTGGCACTGAAGCTTTCTTT. This gives the protein CASTTRDLGTEAFF. The entire variable domain, with the rest obtained from reference TRBV5-1 and TRBJ1-1, is as follows: KAGVTQTPRYLIKTRGQQVTLSCSPISGHRSVSWYQQTPGQGLQFLFEYFSETQRNKGNFPGRFSGRQFSNSRSEMNVSTLELGDSALYLCASTTRDLGTEAFFGQGTRLTVV.

Points on this clone: The sample holds other DNA sequences that translate to the same CDR3. The V call is TRBV18, the J call TRBJ1-4, with a weak D call TRBD1 (6 bases). V was cut by 3 bases and J by 4 bases, with 12 bases left in between. This CDR3 is 15 amino acids long. Germline CDR1 and CDR2: KGHSH and LQKENI. CDR3 protein: CASSPQGTNNEKLFF. In DNA, the CDR3 is TGTGCCAGCTCACCCCAGGGGACTAATAATGAAAAACTGTTTTTT.

This chain joins TRBV7-6 and TRBJ2-3, with 8 bases aligning to TRBD2. The V gene end was trimmed by 5 bases and the J gene end by 6 bases; junction bases not matched to a gene: 4. Germline loops: CDR1 SGHVS, CDR2 FNYEAQ. The CDR3 is made up of 13 amino acids. CDR3 amino acids: CASSAGGGDTQYF. The CDR3 nucleotides are TGTGCCAGCAGCGCGGGAGGTGGGGATACGCAGTATTTT.

The rearrangement joins TRBV5-4 to TRBJ2-3; D call uncertain. The CDR3 runs to 13 residues. With 0 bases removed from V and 10 bases from J, the gap between germline ends came to 12 bases. Germline V CDR1 and CDR2: SGHNT, YYREEE (reference sequence). CDR3 loop: CASSLVGSHPQYF. The CDR3 DNA follows: TGTGCCAGCAGCTTGGTTGGCTCGCACCCGCAGTATTTT.

The V gene is TRBV19, the J gene TRBJ2-3; 7 bases are shared with TRBD1. With V trimmed by 4 bases and J by 2 bases, 6 bases remained unmatched. This CDR3 contains 15 residues. Germline loops: CDR1 LNHDA, CDR2 SQIVND (reference sequence). This CDR3 reads CASSRGTATTDTQYF. Written as DNA, the CDR3 is TGTGCCAGTAGTAGGGGGACAGCGACCACAGATACGCAGTATTTT.

The genes are TRBV7-9 and TRBJ2-1; tentative D call: TRBD2 (6 bases). V was clipped by 0 bases and J by 0 bases, with 15 bases between them. The CDR3 has 18 residues. Germline CDR1 SEHNR, CDR2 FQNEAQ (reference sequence). CDR3 in DNA: TGTGCCAGCAGCTTAGCCGAAGGAGGGGCCCTCTCCTACAATGAGCAGTTCTTC. Translated: CASSLAEGGALSYNEQFF.

This clone appeared once. CDR3 nucleotide sequence: TGTGCCAGCAGTTACTCCGACGGGGTAAGGAGGGGCACTGAAGCTTTCTTT. Translated: CASSYSDGVRRGTEAFF. V and J are TRBV6-2 or TRBV6-3 and TRBJ1-1; D might be TRBD1 (5 bases). The germline V and J ends were trimmed by 0 bases and 4 bases, with 18 bases remaining between them. Germline V gene lookup returns CDR1 MNHEY and CDR2 SVGEGT. The length of the CDR3 is 17 residues.

This clone was seen a single time. The V and J genes are TRBV6-5 and TRBJ1-1; D is ambiguous. V lost 5 bases and J 0 bases, leaving 7 bases between the germline ends. The CDR3 has 13 residues. CDR1 and CDR2 from the germline V gene are MNHEY and SVGAGI. The CDR3 DNA is TGTGCCAGCAGTAACGCCGTGAACACTGAAGCTTTCTTT. This translates into CASSNAVNTEAFF.

The genes are TRBV6-6 and TRBJ2-3; D unclear. The germline V gene encodes CDR1 MNHNY and CDR2 SVGAGI (reference sequence). V lost 4 bases and J 6 bases, leaving 8 bases between the germline ends. The CDR3 is 12 residues long. The CDR3 sequence: CASSFRRDTQYF. CDR3 DNA sequence: TGTGCCAGCAGTTTTCGACGGGATACGCAGTATTTT.

The chain uses TRBV27 and TRBJ2-2; 13 nucleotides match TRBD2. CDR3 length: 18 residues. Trimming removed 0 bases from V and 0 bases from J; junction bases left unmatched: 1. The germline CDR1 and CDR2 sequences are MNHEY and SMNVEV (reference sequence). CDR3 loop: CASSLSGLAGTNTGELFF. As DNA, the CDR3 is TGTGCCAGCAGTTTATCGGGACTAGCGGGGACGAACACCGGGGAGCTGTTTTTT.

The chain uses TRBV9 and TRBJ2-1; a possible D gene is TRBD1 (5 bases). Trimming took off 1 base at V and 5 bases at J, with 13 bases between the two ends. CDR1 is SGDLS and CDR2 is YYNGEE in the germline V gene. This CDR3 region has 15 residues. The CDR3 DNA sequence: TGTGCCAGCAGCGTAAGAGCAGGGTTGGACAATGAGCAGTTCTTC. The encoded protein is CASSVRAGLDNEQFF.

The chain combines TRBV11-2 with TRBJ1-5; D call uncertain. Trimming removed 1 base at V and 3 bases at J, with 16 bases between. Germline V gives CDR1 SGHAT, CDR2 FQNNGV. This CDR3 contains 17 residues. This chain's CDR3 is CASSLGEEGWVNQPQHF. The DNA of the CDR3 is TGTGCCAGCAGCTTAGGCGAAGAAGGTTGGGTCAATCAGCCCCAGCATTTT.

This chain joins TRBV7-2 and TRBJ2-3; 7 bases line up with TRBD2. Trimming removed 1 base from V and 4 bases from J; junction bases left unmatched: 5. CDR3 size: 15 residues. Germline V lookup: CDR1 SGHTA, CDR2 FQGNSA. CDR3: CASSLVVGRPDTQYF. For the CDR3, the DNA is TGTGCCAGCAGCTTAGTTGTCGGGAGGCCAGATACGCAGTATTTT.

The chain has TRBV7-2 and TRBJ1-4; TRBD1 matches 7 bases. Losses at the gene ends were 5 bases for V and 6 bases for J; bases not matched to a gene: 9. Germline V gives CDR1 SGHTA, CDR2 FQGNSA. This CDR3 region has 15 residues. Here the CDR3 reads CASSAQGEWYEKLFF. The CDR3 DNA reads TGTGCCAGCAGCGCCCAGGGGGAGTGGTATGAAAAACTGTTTTTT.

The chain carries TRBV4-3 and TRBJ2-6; TRBD2 matches at 10 bases. CDR1 is LGHNA, CDR2 YSLEER, per germline. The CDR3 is made up of 22 amino acids. The V segment lost 4 bases and the J segment 0 bases; nucleotides outside the gene matches: 18. The CDR3, as DNA: TGCGCCAGCAGCCGAGTCCGACTCACTAGCGGGATTAGCCCCTCTGGGGCCAACGTCCTGACTTTC. Protein product: CASSRVRLTSGISPSGANVLTF.

The chain couples TRBV28 to TRBJ1-1; D not certain. The length of the CDR3 is 14 residues. Germline loops: CDR1 MDHEN, CDR2 SYDVKM. V was shortened by 0 bases and J by 2 bases, with 7 bases between the two germline ends. The CDR3 bases are TGTGCCAGCAGTTTATGGGTCAGCAACACTGAAGCTTTCTTT. Amino acid sequence: CASSLWVSNTEAFF. The complete variable domain, with remaining parts taken from reference TRBV28 and TRBJ1-1, reads DVKVTQSSRYLVKRTGEKVFLECVQDMDHENMFWYRQDPGLGLRLIYFSYDVKMKEKGDIPEGYSVSREKKERFSLILESASTNQTSMYLCASSLWVSNTEAFFGQGTRLTVV.

This chain connects TRBV6-2 or TRBV6-3 to TRBJ2-1; TRBD2 agrees at 10 bases. CDR3 length equals 17 residues. The junction had 8 bases not matched to a gene; V was cut back by 0 bases and J by 6 bases. Germline loops: CDR1 MNHEY, CDR2 SVGEGT. CDR3 DNA sequence: TGTGCCAGCAGTTACTCATCTAGCGGGAGCCCACCCAATGAGCAGTTCTTC. Its translation is CASSYSSSGSPPNEQFF.

The chain links TRBV19 to TRBJ1-1; TRBD1 is a possible D gene (6 bases). This CDR3 is built from 14 residues. Trimming took 3 bases from V and 1 from J, leaving 9 bases between them. Germline V gives CDR1 LNHDA, CDR2 SQIVND (reference sequence). The CDR3 region is CASSMGHPNTEAFF. DNA of the CDR3: TGTGCCAGTAGTATGGGACATCCGAACACTGAAGCTTTCTTT.

This chain uses TRBV24-1 with TRBJ2-7; D could derive from TRBD1 or TRBD2 (6 bases each). CDR1 and CDR2 (germline): KGHDR, SFDVKD. V was pared by 4 bases and J by 11 bases, with 14 bases between. The length of the CDR3 is 12 residues. CDR3 residues: CATSDARGGKYF. The CDR3, as DNA: TGTGCCACCAGTGACGCCCGAGGGGGGAAGTACTTC.

In this sample, this clone turned up once. The chain joins TRBV28 to TRBJ2-5, with D possibly called TRBD1 or TRBD2 (5 bases each). The V gene's germline CDR1 is MDHEN and CDR2 SYDVKM. Deletions cut 5 bases from V and 1 base from J, with 14 bases between. This CDR3 is built from 15 residues. Here the CDR3 DNA reads TGTGCCAGCAGTATAAGGGCCGGGACCCAAGAGACCCAGTACTTC. Amino acid sequence: CASSIRAGTQETQYF.

This chain joins TRBV4-1 and TRBJ1-5; D may be TRBD1 (5 bases). The CDR3 length is 17 residues. V was clipped by 0 bases and J by 7 bases, with 19 bases between them. The germline gives CDR1 MGHRA, CDR2 YSYEKL. CDR3: CASSQDQGDSIRQPQHF. The CDR3 nucleotides are TGCGCCAGCAGCCAAGATCAGGGAGACAGCATTAGGCAGCCCCAGCATTTT.

This sequence joins TRBV24-1 and TRBJ1-5, with 8 bases identical to TRBD1. The junction had 7 bases not matched to a gene; V was cut back by 4 bases and J by 3 bases. The CDR3 spans 16 residues. From germline, CDR1 is KGHDR and CDR2 SFDVKD. CDR3 amino acids: CATSDRTGSNNQPQHF. CDR3 DNA: TGTGCCACCAGTGACCGGACAGGGTCAAACAATCAGCCCCAGCATTTT.

This clone came up once. One junction end does not reproduce the germline sequence, and a read error may be involved. The rearrangement links TRBV28 to TRBJ1-5, with a weak D call TRBD1 (6 bases). The germline gives CDR1 MDHEN, CDR2 SYDVKM. The CDR3 sequence is 15 residues long. This CDR3 reads CASSLITGSNRPQHF. The CDR3 DNA is TGTGCCAGCAGTTTAATTACAGGGTCCAATCGGCCCCAGCATTTT.

The chain has TRBV5-1 and TRBJ2-3; 12 bases are a match to TRBD2. The CDR3 sequence is 16 residues long. V shed 6 bases and J 5 bases; nucleotides not matched to a gene: 10. Germline V gives CDR1 SGHRS, CDR2 YFSETQ. CDR3: CASTKRPSGGVDTQYF. In DNA, the CDR3 is TGCGCCAGCACCAAACGGCCTAGCGGGGGGGTAGATACGCAGTATTTT.